The clone carrying this T cell receptor beta chain was detected many times. Its antigen is still unknown. The data were obtained in a study of neurological immune-mediated disorders. Findings of the study overall: Private repertoires in all groups were suggested by the finding that expanded clones across subjects shared no CDR3 amino acid sequences.

The starting material, 2 million PBMCs stored at -80 C, gave rise to the unsorted libraries. Germline V lookup: CDR1 SGHVS, CDR2 FNYEAQ. Trimming stripped 3 bases from V and 4 bases from J, with 8 bases between. This CDR3 has 13 amino acids. The method for making cDNA was 5'RACE, and it used 10-nucleotide random UMIs. MiXCR, run by TCRdb on the 5' RACE reads, gives a single entry per CDR3 protein. The sample has tens of thousands of distinct CDR3 sequences, 4.5% seen once. This TCR was sampled from a man aged 25-45 years with multiple sclerosis. The specimen was PBMCs. The V and J genes are TRBV7-6 and TRBJ2-3; D ambiguous. The CDR3 DNA reads as TGTGCCAGCAGCTTCAGTTCGGCAGATACGCAGTATTTT. It codes for CASSFSSADTQYF.